The T cell receptor (beta chain) under discussion was sequenced for a study of beta chain features in type 1 diabetes. Study details: Patients shared similar age, gender and cell yields with healthy donors. Points from the study as a whole: TCRB repertoires of naive, central memory and Treg cells appeared more similar among patients than among healthy donors. TCRB CDR3 length was moderately but significantly reduced in all four CD4+ subsets of Type 1 diabetes patients.

V was clipped by 5 bases and J by 1 base, with 11 bases between them. CDR1 is LNHDA and CDR2 is SQIVND in the germline V gene (reference sequence). The CDR3 loop spans 14 amino acids. Sequenced material consisted of expressed TCRB transcripts (all of the isolated RNA was reverse transcribed). Produced via immunoSEQ multiplex PCR; TCRdb's table is partial and in-frame only. Of 20,000 to 30,000 clones detected, 55% to 75% appear once; the ten largest clones hold around 4.4%. Worth noting for this clone: What it recognizes is unknown. The same CDR3 can be traced to other DNA sequences in this sample.

CD4+ naive, central memory, regulatory and stem cell-like memory subsets were isolated by sorting on CD45RO/CCR7/CD25/CD127/CD95/CD27. The receptor's source is a young man with type 1 diabetes. Sequencing used Tregs from blood. The chain has TRBV19 and TRBJ1-1; D perhaps matches TRBD1 (5 bases). CDR3 bases: TGTGCCAGTAGTCCCCGAACAGGGAACACTGAAGCTTTCTTT. Residues: CASSPRTGNTEAFF.